This T cell receptor (beta chain) was recovered during a study of T cell responses to AZD1222 COVID-19 vaccine. The ends were cut back, 4 bases at V and 3 bases at J, with 11 bases in the middle. The CDR3 has 13 residues. Germline-derived CDR1 and CDR2 are SGDLS and YYNGEE. TCRdb's copy holds only in-frame clones and misses some; the assay was immunoSEQ multiplex PCR. Among about 87,000 clones listed, 88% were seen once. This TCR was recovered from an adult in good health. The material sequenced was peripheral blood, taken on day 0 of AZD1222 vaccination. The V call is TRBV9, the J call TRBJ2-7; D gene uncertain. The CDR3 region is CASSLNPSYEQYF. The DNA of the CDR3 is TGTGCCAGCAGCCTAAATCCCAGCTACGAGCAGTACTTC.